This is a list of T cell receptor beta chains from one sample in a study of human T cells and chemical hapten exposure. TCRdb used MiXCR to reprocess the RACE reads, holding one entry per CDR3 protein. This table has around 150,000 distinct CDR3 sequences, roughly 25% appearing once. The input for sequencing was whole blood, taken in connection with sensitization to the hapten diphenylcyclopropenone (DPC). The receptors were gathered from a woman younger than 35 with alopecia areata. Some clones in this sample may be carry-over from other donors' samples. Each CDR3 is given with its conserved first and last residue. Fields, in order: CDR3 protein, CDR3 DNA, J gene, clone size, V gene, D gene. A D gene is named only where the DNA matches it firmly. Not every row has a clone size; where given, it reads once, few, many or a size class.

CASIKAASYEQYF TGTGCCAGCATCAAAGCCGCTTCCTACGAGCAGTACTTC TRBJ2-7 few TRBV6-2/TRBV6-3 NA
CASSERRQSNQPQHF TGTGCCAGCAGTGAACGAAGACAGAGCAATCAGCCCCAGCATTTT TRBJ1-5 many TRBV6-1 NA
CASSPASAAGNTIYF TGCGCCAGCAGCCCCGCGTCGGCCGCCGGAAACACCATATATTTT TRBJ1-3 NA TRBV5-1 NA
CASSFGSSGEQYF TGTGCCAGCAGCTTCGGTTCTTCGGGGGAGCAGTACTTC TRBJ2-7 once TRBV11-3 NA
CASSESGDGYTF TGTGCCAGCAGTGAAAGTGGGGATGGCTACACCTTC TRBJ1-2 NA TRBV2 NA
CASSQAADTQYF TGCGCCAGCAGCCAAGCGGCAGATACGCAGTATTTT TRBJ2-3 few TRBV5-1 NA
CASSAGTATEAFF TGTGCCAGCAGCGCAGGGACAGCCACTGAAGCTTTCTTT TRBJ1-1 NA TRBV7-2 TRBD1
CASSGGTYQETQYF TGTGCCAGCAGCGGGGGGACTTACCAAGAGACCCAGTACTTC TRBJ2-5 few TRBV9 NA
CASSPIVGHQPLHF TGTGCCAGCTCCCCCATAGTAGGACATCAGCCCCTCCACTTT TRBJ1-6 few TRBV7-9 NA
CSVAGLTGSEQFF TGCAGCGTTGCTGGATTGACAGGGAGCGAGCAGTTCTTC TRBJ2-1 NA TRBV29-1 TRBD1
CASSQRPTSNYGYTF TGTGCCAGCAGCCAAAGACCGACGTCTAACTATGGCTACACCTTC TRBJ1-2 NA TRBV3-1 NA
CASSPGGRSNQPQHF TGTGCCAGCTCACCGGGGGGACGGTCGAATCAGCCCCAGCATTTT TRBJ1-5 once TRBV18 NA
CSGQREGREQFF TGCAGTGGGCAGCGGGAGGGCCGGGAGCAGTTCTTC TRBJ2-1 many TRBV20-1 TRBD2
CAWSVGAGDNEQFF TGTGCCTGGAGTGTAGGGGCAGGAGACAATGAGCAGTTCTTC TRBJ2-1 few TRBV30 NA
CASSFGRSGLEAFF TGTGCCAGCAGCTTCGGTCGGAGTGGCCTTGAAGCTTTCTTT TRBJ1-1 NA TRBV7-9 NA
CASSTVDRFGAGRLETQYF TGTGCCAGCAGCACCGTAGATCGTTTCGGAGCGGGGCGTTTAGAGACCCAGTACTTC TRBJ2-5 few TRBV27 TRBD2
CASSRLAGATAYEQYF TGTGCCAGCAGCCGATTAGCGGGAGCGACCGCCTACGAGCAGTACTTC TRBJ2-7 NA TRBV6-5 TRBD2
CASRDRGHGNTEAFF TGTGCCAGCAGAGACAGGGGGCACGGGAACACTGAAGCTTTCTTT TRBJ1-1 few TRBV2 TRBD1
CASSGGGANQPQHF TGTGCCAGTTCGGGAGGGGGAGCTAATCAGCCCCAGCATTTT TRBJ1-5 few TRBV19 NA
CASSQGLDRMNTEAFF TGCGCCAGCAGCCAAGGACTGGACAGGATGAACACTGAAGCTTTCTTT TRBJ1-1 NA TRBV4-1 TRBD1
CASSYDRTSRRQFF TGTGCCAGCAGTTACGATAGGACCTCTAGGAGGCAGTTCTTC TRBJ2-1 few TRBV6-6 NA
CASSPSRTSGNNEQFF TGTGCCAGCAGTCCCTCTCGGACTAGCGGAAACAATGAGCAGTTCTTC TRBJ2-1 few TRBV6-2/TRBV6-3 TRBD2
CASSHLDTEAFF TGCGCCAGCAGCCACTTGGATACTGAAGCTTTCTTT TRBJ1-1 NA TRBV4-3 NA
CASMSIRADNEQFF TGTGCCAGCATGAGCATAAGGGCCGACAATGAGCAGTTCTTC TRBJ2-1 few TRBV27 NA
CASSLEGPVKANYGYTF TGCGCCAGCAGCTTGGAGGGACCGGTAAAAGCTAACTATGGCTACACCTTC TRBJ1-2 few TRBV5-1 NA
CASSTGTGGEKLFF TGTGCCAGCAGCACCGGGACAGGGGGAGAAAAACTGTTTTTT TRBJ1-4 few TRBV7-2 TRBD1
CASSLSGGRNQPQHF TGTGCCAGCAGTTTATCAGGGGGGAGGAATCAGCCCCAGCATTTT TRBJ1-5 few TRBV27 NA
CASSLASPGGSYEQYF TGTGCCAGCAGCTTAGCGTCACCGGGAGGATCCTACGAGCAGTACTTC TRBJ2-7 few TRBV11-1 TRBD2
CASSLDGPKETQYF TGTGCCAGCAGCTTAGACGGGCCGAAAGAGACCCAGTACTTC TRBJ2-5 few TRBV7-2 NA
CASSQKGQGPNQPQHF TGCGCCAGCAGCCAAAAGGGACAGGGCCCTAATCAGCCCCAGCATTTT TRBJ1-5 NA TRBV4-1 TRBD1
CAWCLTRYNEQFF TGTGCCTGGTGCCTGACTCGTTACAATGAGCAGTTCTTC TRBJ2-1 NA TRBV30 NA
CASSESGLKDIQYF TGTGCCAGCAGTGAATCCGGGCTGAAGGACATTCAGTACTTC TRBJ2-4 NA TRBV25-1 NA
CASSLSPGMGAGELFF TGTGCCAGCAGCTTGAGTCCGGGGATGGGGGCCGGGGAGCTGTTTTTT TRBJ2-2 few TRBV7-3 NA
CASSLGAITSNQPQHF TGTGCCAGCAGCTTAGGGGCCATAACTAGCAATCAGCCCCAGCATTTT TRBJ1-5 NA TRBV7-9 NA
CASSQGTGREQPQHF TGCGCCAGCAGCCAAGGGACAGGGAGGGAACAGCCCCAGCATTTT TRBJ1-5 NA TRBV5-1 TRBD1
CAWNSNTQYF TGTGCCTGGAACTCGAATACGCAGTATTTT TRBJ2-3 NA TRBV30 NA
CASSVEDRGLNEQYF TGTGCCAGCAGCGTAGAAGACAGGGGGCTGAACGAGCAGTACTTC TRBJ2-7 NA TRBV9 TRBD1
CASSPTGDNQPQHF TGTGCCAGCAGCCCAACAGGGGACAATCAGCCCCAGCATTTT TRBJ1-5 NA TRBV27 TRBD1
CASSQDMVREQYF TGCGCCAGCAGCCAGGACATGGTCCGCGAGCAGTACTTC TRBJ2-7 few TRBV4-1 NA
CASSLGVEAFF TGCGCCAGCAGCTTGGGTGTTGAAGCTTTCTTT TRBJ1-1 NA TRBV5-1 NA
CASSRLGGNTEAFF TGTGCCAGCAGCCGGTTGGGGGGGAACACTGAAGCTTTCTTT TRBJ1-1 NA TRBV14 NA
CASSLVPDCGNTIYF TGTGCCAGCAGCTTAGTACCGGACTGTGGAAACACCATATATTTT TRBJ1-3 once TRBV7-2 NA
CASSEHRDRGSPLHF TGTGCCAGCAGTGAACACAGGGATAGAGGTTCACCCCTCCACTTT TRBJ1-6 few TRBV6-5 NA
CASNGGQRREQYF TGTGCCAGCAACGGGGGCCAGAGAAGGGAGCAGTACTTC TRBJ2-7 few TRBV6-6 NA
CSASGLAGGYSTDTQYF TGCAGTGCTAGCGGTCTAGCGGGGGGCTATAGCACAGATACGCAGTATTTT TRBJ2-3 NA TRBV20-1 TRBD2
CASSAERGGLWETQYF TGTGCCAGCAGCGCTGAGCGGGGGGGCCTGTGGGAGACCCAGTACTTC TRBJ2-5 NA TRBV9 TRBD2
CASSLSGHRTGELFF TGTGCCAGCAGCTTGTCCGGGCATAGGACCGGGGAGCTGTTTTTT TRBJ2-2 NA TRBV5-6 NA
CASSQGLSTDTQYF TGTGCCAGCAGCCAAGGACTGAGCACAGATACGCAGTATTTT TRBJ2-3 NA TRBV7-2 NA
CASRLAGGPANEQFF TGTGCCAGCAGATTAGCGGGGGGGCCGGCCAATGAGCAGTTCTTC TRBJ2-1 few TRBV6-2/TRBV6-3 TRBD2
CSASYSNEQYF TGCAGTGCTAGTTATTCTAACGAGCAGTACTTC TRBJ2-7 NA TRBV20-1 NA
CASSPTANTEAFF TGTGCCAGCAGCCCGACAGCTAACACTGAAGCTTTCTTT TRBJ1-1 NA TRBV7-3 NA
CASSTRQAGNERLFF TGTGCCAGCAGTACTCGACAGGCGGGTAATGAAAGACTGTTTTTT TRBJ1-4 once TRBV6-5 NA
CASSHSGSTKNIQYF TGTGCCAGCAGCCATAGCGGTTCGACCAAAAACATTCAGTACTTC TRBJ2-4 NA TRBV4-2 NA
CASSRQGIADTQYF TGTGCCAGCAGTCGACAGGGTATCGCAGATACGCAGTATTTT TRBJ2-3 NA TRBV13 TRBD1
CASSLAAGRSAGELFF TGTGCCAGCAGCTTAGCCGCAGGGAGGTCAGCCGGGGAGCTGTTTTTT TRBJ2-2 NA TRBV7-8 NA
CAIRAAKGRDRAYEQYF TGTGCCATCAGGGCGGCAAAGGGTAGGGACAGGGCCTACGAGCAGTACTTC TRBJ2-7 once TRBV10-3 TRBD1
CASSSGRRSYEQYF TGTGCCAGCAGCTCCGGACGGAGATCCTACGAGCAGTACTTC TRBJ2-7 NA TRBV5-6 NA
CASSQPPLAKNIQYF TGCGCCAGCAGCCAACCTCCACTAGCCAAAAACATTCAGTACTTC TRBJ2-4 NA TRBV4-1 NA
CSASLGVWSYEQYF TGCAGTGCTAGTCTCGGGGTTTGGTCCTACGAGCAGTACTTC TRBJ2-7 many TRBV20-1 NA